The 20 T cell receptor beta chains below come from one sample, sequenced in a study of technical replicates of blood from several donors. TCRdb's copy holds only in-frame clones and misses some; the assay was immunoSEQ multiplex PCR. The sample records around 67,000 clones, 70% to 90% being singletons. Sequencing was done on a sample of PBMCs. These receptors were collected from a human donor in good health. Some clones in this sample may be carry-over from other donors' samples.

The rearrangement links TRBV19 to TRBJ1-5; D perhaps matches TRBD1 (5 bases). The germline V and J ends were trimmed by 6 bases and 4 bases, with 16 bases remaining between them. The germline gives CDR1 LNHDA, CDR2 SQIVND (reference sequence). The CDR3 consists of 15 residues. The CDR3 nucleotides are TGTGCCAGTAGACCTTCAGGGCAACCTAATCAGCCCCAGCATTTT. Translated, it gives CASRPSGQPNQPQHF.

This chain uses TRBV19 with TRBJ1-1; D gene ambiguous. V was pared by 0 bases and J by 1 base, with 9 bases between. Looked up from germline, CDR1 is LNHDA and CDR2 is SQIVND (reference sequence). The CDR3 spans 15 residues. This CDR3 reads CASSIDGLKNTEAFF. CDR3 in DNA: TGTGCCAGTAGTATAGATGGCCTGAAGAACACTGAAGCTTTCTTT.

This rearrangement joins TRBV6-6 to TRBJ2-7, with TRBD2 matching over 8 bases. This CDR3 has 13 residues. Germline V gives CDR1 MNHNY, CDR2 SVGAGI (reference sequence). Trimming at V came to 6 bases and at J to 6 bases, leaving 7 bases not matched to a gene. CDR3 loop: CASRPGLGIEQYF. The CDR3 nucleotides are TGTGCCAGCAGACCGGGACTAGGAATCGAGCAGTACTTC.

V and J are TRBV7-7 and TRBJ2-5; D not resolved. This CDR3 spans 12 amino acids. Trimming took off 8 bases at V and 4 bases at J, with 11 bases between the two ends. Germline assignment: CDR1 SSHAT and CDR2 FNYEAQ (reference sequence). The CDR3 bases are TGTGCCAGCGGTAGTAAACGAGAGACCCAGTACTTC. Translation gives CASGSKRETQYF.

The DNA of the CDR3 is TGTGCCAGCAGCTTGATGACAGGGAGTTCCTCTGGAAACACCATATATTTT. Its protein is CASSLMTGSSSGNTIYF. The chain joins TRBV5-6 to TRBJ1-3; 7 nucleotides agree with TRBD1. The CDR3 has 17 amino acids. The V gene's germline CDR1 is SGHDT and CDR2 YYEEEE. V lost 1 base, J lost 0 bases, and 7 bases stayed unmatched.

The V call is TRBV7-9, the J call TRBJ2-1; the match to TRBD2 covers 7 bases. The CDR3 runs to 13 residues. Germline CDR1 SEHNR, CDR2 FQNEAQ (reference sequence). For the CDR3, the DNA is TGTGCTAGCTCCGGGACTAAGGGGAATGAGCAGTTCTTC. It encodes CASSGTKGNEQFF.

The chain's CDR3 is CASSLGQQDGYTF. The CDR3, as DNA: TGTGCCAGCAGCTTAGGACAGCAGGATGGCTACACCTTC. This rearrangement joins TRBV7-2 to TRBJ1-2; D may be TRBD1 (5 bases). Germline V lookup: CDR1 SGHTA, CDR2 FQGNSA. The CDR3 runs 13 residues. Deletions cut 1 base from V and 6 bases from J, with 9 bases between.

The chain combines TRBV6-5 with TRBJ1-3; D is perhaps TRBD1 (6 bases). Germline V gene lookup returns CDR1 MNHEY and CDR2 SVGAGI. V lost 4 bases, J lost 0 bases, and 13 bases lay in between. CDR3 length equals 16 residues. CDR3 sequence (DNA): TGTGCCAGCAGTTTGAGAGTGACAGGCTCTGGAAACACCATATATTTT. Translated: CASSLRVTGSGNTIYF.

The V and J genes are TRBV4-3 and TRBJ2-7, with 8 nucleotides matching TRBD1. Losses at the gene ends were 0 bases for V and 4 bases for J; bases not matched to a gene: 5. The CDR3 consists of 15 residues. Germline V gene sequence: CDR1 LGHNA, CDR2 YSLEER. The CDR3 DNA reads as TGCGCCAGCAGCCAAGATCGGACAGGGAAATACGAGCAGTACTTC. Translating it yields CASSQDRTGKYEQYF.

This chain joins TRBV19 and TRBJ2-7; a possible D gene is TRBD1 (5 bases). This CDR3 contains 14 residues. CDR1 is LNHDA and CDR2 is SQIVND in the germline V gene (reference sequence). V dropped 4 bases and J dropped 4 bases, with 14 bases sitting between them. The CDR3: CASSTRPAGYEQYF. The CDR3 DNA sequence: TGTGCCAGTAGTACCCGACCAGCAGGGTACGAGCAGTACTTC. The complete variable domain, with remaining parts taken from reference TRBV19 and TRBJ2-7, reads DGGITQSPKYLFRKEGQNVTLSCEQNLNHDAMYWYRQDPGQGLRLIYYSQIVNDFQKGDIAEGYSVSREKKESFPLTVTSAQKNPTAFYLCASSTRPAGYEQYFGPGTRLTVT.

The chain joins TRBV4-2 to TRBJ2-1; 9 bases agree with TRBD2. Germline CDR1 and CDR2: LGHNA and YNFKEQ. This CDR3 has 17 residues. V dropped 1 base and J dropped 5; count of bases not matched to a gene: 9. The CDR3 loop is CASSQVWASGVNNEQFF. The CDR3 nucleotides read TGTGCCAGCAGCCAAGTCTGGGCTAGCGGGGTTAACAATGAGCAGTTCTTC.

The chain recombines TRBV10-3 with TRBJ2-1, with TRBD2 matching over 11 bases. Germline V CDR1 and CDR2: ENHRY, SYGVKD. The CDR3 runs to 16 residues. With V trimmed by 4 bases and J by 3 bases, 5 bases remained unmatched. CDR3 nucleotides: TGTGCCATCAGTGGAACCGGGACTAGCGGCTACAATGAGCAGTTCTTC. Its protein is CAISGTGTSGYNEQFF.

The rearrangement joins TRBV11-2 to TRBJ1-5, with 8 bases identical to TRBD1. The CDR3 spans 12 residues. Looked up from germline, CDR1 is SGHAT and CDR2 is FQNNGV. V was pared by 5 bases and J by 7 bases, with 1 base of the junction left unmatched. CDR3 DNA sequence: TGTGCCAGCAGCCAGGGGGCCCAGCCCCAGCATTTT. Translating gives CASSQGAQPQHF.

This clone has a handful of counts. CDR3 DNA: TGCGCCAGCAGCCTAAACATGAACACTGAAGCTTTCTTT. Amino acids: CASSLNMNTEAFF. V usage is TRBV4-3 and J usage is TRBJ1-1; D gene uncertain. V lost 4 bases and J lost 0, with 6 bases in between. The CDR3 extends over 13 amino acids. Germline CDR1 and CDR2: LGHNA and YSLEER.

The CDR3 reads CATGQGTDTQYF. Here the CDR3 DNA reads TGTGCCACTGGACAGGGGACAGATACGCAGTATTTT. The J gene is TRBJ2-3, the V gene TRBV10-3; 9 bases are shared with TRBD1. The CDR3 length is 12 residues. Trimming cost V 10 bases and J 3 bases; bases outside gene matches: 2. Per germline, CDR1 ENHRY and CDR2 SYGVKD.

The CDR3 DNA reads TGTGCCAGCAGCCAGAAGGCGGTAACGTACCAAGAGACCCAGTACTTC. Its protein is CASSQKAVTYQETQYF. The genes are TRBV4-2 and TRBJ2-5; D ambiguous. The CDR3 consists of 16 residues. V lost 3 bases to trimming and J lost 0 bases, with 14 bases between them. The germline CDR1 and CDR2 sequences are LGHNA and YNFKEQ.

The gene calls are TRBV5-4 and TRBJ1-2; the D gene is possibly TRBD1 (5 bases). Germline CDR1 reads SGHNT; CDR2 reads YYREEE (reference sequence). This CDR3 is built from 14 residues. Deletions cut 0 bases from V and 2 bases from J, with 8 bases between. The CDR3 is CASSLDRQNYGYTF. The CDR3 nucleotides read TGTGCCAGCAGCTTGGACAGGCAAAACTATGGCTACACCTTC. Full variable domain (missing parts from reference TRBV5-4 and TRBJ1-2): ETGVTQSPTHLIKTRGQQVTLRCSSQSGHNTVSWYQQALGQGPQFIFQYYREEENGRGNFPPRFSGLQFPNYSSELNVNALELDDSALYLCASSLDRQNYGYTFGSGTRLTVV.

This chain links TRBV7-9 with TRBJ2-1, with 10 positions matching TRBD2. With V trimmed by 1 base and J by 14 bases, 17 bases remained unmatched. CDR1 is SEHNR, CDR2 FQNEAQ, per germline (reference sequence). There are 17 residues in the CDR3. The CDR3 loop is CASSLERAGGLVVQEFF. For the CDR3, the DNA is TGTGCCAGCAGCTTAGAACGAGCGGGGGGGCTGGTAGTACAGGAGTTCTTC.

The V call is TRBV27, the J call TRBJ2-3; D perhaps matches TRBD1 (5 bases). CDR1 is MNHEY and CDR2 is SMNVEV in the germline V gene (reference sequence). The CDR3 is made up of 15 amino acids. Trimming took off 5 bases at V and 3 bases at J, with 15 bases between the two ends. CDR3 region: CASSEKGFSTDTQYF. The CDR3 DNA reads as TGTGCCAGCAGTGAGAAGGGGTTCTCAACAGATACGCAGTATTTT.

This sequence joins TRBV7-9 and TRBJ2-7; no definite D call. Trimming took 1 base from V and 9 from J, leaving 10 bases between them. Germline CDR1 and CDR2: SEHNR and FQNEAQ (reference sequence). The CDR3 runs 12 residues. The CDR3 reads CASSLESRAQYF. The CDR3 DNA is TGTGCCAGCAGCTTAGAATCGCGTGCGCAGTACTTC. The variable domain in full, with the rest retrieved from reference TRBV7-9 and TRBJ2-7, is DTGVSQNPRHKITKRGQNVTFRCDPISEHNRLYWYRQTLGQGPEFLTYFQNEAQLEKSRLLSDRFSAERPKGSFSTLEIQRTEQGDSAMYLCASSLESRAQYFGPGTRLTVT.